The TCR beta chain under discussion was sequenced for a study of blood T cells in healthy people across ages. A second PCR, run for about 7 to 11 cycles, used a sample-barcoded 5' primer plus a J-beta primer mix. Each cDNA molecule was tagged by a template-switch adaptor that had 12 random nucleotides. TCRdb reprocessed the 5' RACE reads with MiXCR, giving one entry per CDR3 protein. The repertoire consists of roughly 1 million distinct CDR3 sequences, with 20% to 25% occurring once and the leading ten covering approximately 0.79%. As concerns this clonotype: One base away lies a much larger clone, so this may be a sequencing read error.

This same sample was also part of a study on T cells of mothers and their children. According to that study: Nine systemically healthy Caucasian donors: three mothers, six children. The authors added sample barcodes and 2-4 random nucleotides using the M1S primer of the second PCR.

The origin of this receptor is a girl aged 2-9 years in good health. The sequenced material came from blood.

CDR3: CASSLDGGPYEQYF. In nucleotides, the CDR3 is TGTGCCAGCAGCTTAGACGGGGGACCCTACGAGCAGTACTTC. This chain uses TRBV7-2 with TRBJ2-7; the D gene is possibly TRBD2 (6 bases). This CDR3 region has 14 residues. The V gene's germline CDR1 is SGHTA and CDR2 FQGNSA. V lost 1 base to trimming and J lost 2 bases, with 9 bases between them. Filled out from reference TRBV7-2 and TRBJ2-7, the complete variable domain reads GAGVSQSPSNKVTEKGKDVELRCDPISGHTALYWYRQSLGQGLEFLIYFQGNSAPDKSGLPSDRFSAERTGGSVSTLTIQRTQQEDSAVYLCASSLDGGPYEQYFGPGTRLTVT.